Listed below are T cell receptor beta chains from one sample, sequenced in a study of blood T cell repertoires in COVID-19. Assay used: immunoSEQ multiplex PCR; TCRdb lists only in-frame clones, some missing. The table lists approximately 40,000 clones, around 85% of them singletons. The sequencing sample was made of peripheral blood. These receptors were taken from a man between 60 and 75 years old with active or convalescent COVID-19. CDR3s include the opening cysteine and the closing phenylalanine or tryptophan. A D gene is named only where the DNA matches it firmly. Size is stated for part of the rows, as once, few or many counts, or as a class when the clone is expanded.

D,V,size,J,DNA,CDR3
.,TRBV7-9,.,TRBJ1-1,TGTGCCAGCAGCTTATCGCGGGGTATGAACACTGAAGCTTTCTTT,CASSLSRGMNTEAFF
.,TRBV6-5,.,TRBJ1-5,TGTGCCAGCAGCCGATACAGGGGCAATCAGCCCCAGCATTTT,CASSRYRGNQPQHF
.,TRBV28,.,TRBJ1-2,TGTGCCAGCAGTTTGGAGGGCTATGGCTACACCTTC,CASSLEGYGYTF
TRBD2,TRBV5-6,.,TRBJ2-1,TGTGCCAGCAGCGTCGGACTAGCGGGAGGTTTAGGCAATGAGCAGTTCTTC,CASSVGLAGGLGNEQFF
TRBD1,TRBV11-3,.,TRBJ1-1,TGTGCCAGCAGGCCCGGGACAGGGGGCACTGAAGCTTTCTTT,CASRPGTGGTEAFF
TRBD2,TRBV9,.,TRBJ2-3,TGTGCCAGCAGCCTCGGTAAGGGAGCGGGACCAGATACGCAGTATTTT,CASSLGKGAGPDTQYF
TRBD2,TRBV27,once,TRBJ2-2,TGTGCCAGCAGTTCTCCTAGCGGGGTGAACACCGGGGAGCTGTTTTTT,CASSSPSGVNTGELFF
TRBD1,TRBV6-5,.,TRBJ1-4,TGTGCCAGCAGAAAACAGGGGGGTGAAAAACTGTTTTTT,CASRKQGGEKLFF
.,TRBV27,.,TRBJ2-2,TGTGCCAGCAGTTTATCCAAGAACACCGGGGAGCTGTTTTTT,CASSLSKNTGELFF
.,TRBV7-2,once,TRBJ1-5,TGTGCCAGCAGCTTAGGCGGAGCCCAGCATTTT,CASSLGGAQHF
TRBD1,TRBV11-2,.,TRBJ2-5,TGTGCCAGCAGCTCGTGGGACAGGCAAGAGACCCAGTACTTC,CASSSWDRQETQYF
TRBD2,TRBV11-2,once,TRBJ2-1,TGTGCCAGCAGCTACGGTTTTCGGACTAGCGACTACAATGAGCAGTTCTTC,CASSYGFRTSDYNEQFF
TRBD1,TRBV5-4,.,TRBJ2-2,TGTGCCAGCAGCCCGACAGGGGGCACCACCGGGGAGCTGTTTTTT,CASSPTGGTTGELFF
.,TRBV6-5,.,TRBJ1-6,TGTGCCAGCAGTTACTCTGCCCCGGGGTCACCCCTCCACTTT,CASSYSAPGSPLHF
.,TRBV11-2,.,TRBJ2-5,TGTGCCAGCAGTTTAGGGGGGGGAGGCGAGACCCAGTACTTC,CASSLGGGGETQYF
TRBD2,TRBV27,.,TRBJ2-2,TGTGCCAGCAGTCCTACCCGACTAGCGGGCAACACCGGGGAGCTGTTTTTT,CASSPTRLAGNTGELFF
TRBD1,TRBV28,.,TRBJ2-3,TGTGCCAGCAGTGACAGGGGGCATGAAGATACGCAGTATTTT,CASSDRGHEDTQYF
.,TRBV4-3,.,TRBJ1-3,TGCGCCAGCAGCCAAGATCGGCGGGGGTACGGAAACACCATATATTTT,CASSQDRRGYGNTIYF
.,TRBV6-5,few,TRBJ1-2,TGTGCCAGCAGCATAACAGCCTTGGGTGGCTACACCTTC,CASSITALGGYTF
.,TRBV7-9,once,TRBJ1-1,TGTGCCAGCAGCTTAGACAGGATGGGTGAAGCTTTCTTT,CASSLDRMGEAFF
.,TRBV7-8,.,TRBJ2-1,TGTGCCAGCAGCCAGGACTACCACAATGAGCAGTTCTTC,CASSQDYHNEQFF
.,TRBV19,.,TRBJ1-6,TGTGCCAGTAGTCGCGGGAACGGATCGGATTCACCCCTCCACTTT,CASSRGNGSDSPLHF
.,TRBV5-8,.,TRBJ2-2,TGTGCCAGCAGCTTGCTCCCAGGTCTCACCGGGGAGCTGTTTTTT,CASSLLPGLTGELFF
.,TRBV10-3,.,TRBJ2-2,TGTGCCATCAGTGATTTAATGAACACCGGGGAGCTGTTTTTT,CAISDLMNTGELFF
.,TRBV4-1,.,TRBJ1-2,TGCGCCAGCAGCCAAGAGGGAGTGGACCCGGCCCGGGGCTACACCTTC,CASSQEGVDPARGYTF
.,TRBV19,.,TRBJ1-2,TGTGCCAGTAGTATGGCAGGGGCCCTCTATGGCTACACCTTC,CASSMAGALYGYTF
.,TRBV25-1,.,TRBJ1-3,TGTGCCAGCAGTGAGTTTGACAGCTACTCTGGAAACACCATATATTTT,CASSEFDSYSGNTIYF
TRBD1,TRBV11-2,.,TRBJ1-1,TGTGCCAGCACCCTGGACAGGGCATTAGACCCTTTCTTT,CASTLDRALDPFF
.,TRBV11-3,.,TRBJ2-2,TGTGCCAGCAGCGCCGCGATGAACGGGGAGCTGTTTTTT,CASSAAMNGELFF
.,TRBV7-9,.,TRBJ1-4,TGTGCCAGCAGCCGCTATATTCAGGGAGGGGCTGAAAAACTGTTTTTT,CASSRYIQGGAEKLFF
.,TRBV4-1,.,TRBJ2-1,TGCGCCAGCAGCCAAGTCGCTACTAGGAAGGACAATGAGCAGTTCTTC,CASSQVATRKDNEQFF
TRBD1,TRBV6-1,.,TRBJ1-1,TGTGCCAGCAGTGAAGGGGGGGACAGGGGGAAACCAGAAGCTTTCTTT,CASSEGGDRGKPEAFF
.,TRBV6-2/TRBV6-3,.,TRBJ1-1,TGTGCCAGCAGTTACTCGTTCGAGGTTCCTCTTAGAACTTTCTTT,CASSYSFEVPLRTFF
.,TRBV12-3/TRBV12-4,.,TRBJ1-3,TGTGCCAGCAGTTTCGGGGTTGGAAACACCATATATTTT,CASSFGVGNTIYF
.,TRBV30,.,TRBJ1-4,TGTGCCTGGAGCCCATTGGGGAGTTATAATGAAAAACTGTTTTTT,CAWSPLGSYNEKLFF
TRBD2,TRBV7-8,many,TRBJ2-1,TGTGCCAGCAGCTTAGCCGGACTAGCGGGGTGGGACAATGAGCAGTTCTTC,CASSLAGLAGWDNEQFF
TRBD1,TRBV4-1,.,TRBJ1-6,TGCGCCAGCAGCCAAGAGGGGACAGGGCCCGGCTCCTATAATTCACCCCTCCACTTT,CASSQEGTGPGSYNSPLHF
.,TRBV6-4,.,TRBJ2-3,TGTGCCAGCAGACCAACCGGGACAGATACGCAGTATTTT,CASRPTGTDTQYF
.,TRBV19,.,TRBJ1-4,TGTGCCAGTAGGCCGACAGGCCATAATGAAAAACTGTTTTTT,CASRPTGHNEKLFF
.,TRBV3-1/TRBV3-2,.,TRBJ1-6,TGTGCCAGCAGCCCAACTACAGGGAAGGGTTCACCCCTCCACTTT,CASSPTTGKGSPLHF
.,TRBV11-3,.,TRBJ1-1,TGTGCCAGCAGCTTAGAAATATCTGAAGCTTTCTTT,CASSLEISEAFF
TRBD2,TRBV9,.,TRBJ2-4,TGTGCCAGCAGCGTGACTAGCGGGGGGGCAGCTTTAGCCAAAAACATTCAGTACTTC,CASSVTSGGAALAKNIQYF
.,TRBV19,few,TRBJ1-1,TGTGCCAGTAGTATGGAGGCGGAGCTGAACACTGAAGCTTTCTTT,CASSMEAELNTEAFF
.,TRBV28,.,TRBJ1-4,TGTGCCAGCAGACCCGCGCCGGGTAGGCTGACGGCAACTAATGAAAAACTGTTTTTT,CASRPAPGRLTATNEKLFF
.,TRBV19,.,TRBJ1-5,TGTGCCAGTAGTCCAGACCCTCGAGGTGGGCAGCCCCAGCATTTT,CASSPDPRGGQPQHF
.,TRBV6-5,.,TRBJ2-1,TGTGCCAGCAGTTACAATCGGGTTAGCGAGCAGTTCTTC,CASSYNRVSEQFF
TRBD1,TRBV7-9,.,TRBJ2-1,TGTGCCAGCAGCCGGGACAGGGGGACTATCAATGAGCAGTTCTTC,CASSRDRGTINEQFF
TRBD1,TRBV7-2,.,TRBJ1-6,TGTGCCAGCAGCTGGCGACAGGGGCAGGCCTCACCCCTCCACTTT,CASSWRQGQASPLHF
TRBD1,TRBV6-2/TRBV6-3,.,TRBJ1-1,TGTGCCAGCAGTCAACAACAGGGGTTCGGGGCCACTGAAGCTTTCTTT,CASSQQQGFGATEAFF
TRBD2,TRBV6-2/TRBV6-3,.,TRBJ2-1,TGTGCCAGCAGCTCACCGCAACTTTCCGGGACTAGCGGGTTCTTC,CASSSPQLSGTSGFF